These 22 T cell receptor beta chains came from one sample sequenced in a study of identical twins. A single record per CDR3 protein comes from TCRdb applying MiXCR to the 5' RACE reads. The sample has over 500,000 distinct CDR3 sequences, roughly a fifth seen once. These sequences were also reported in another study, on T cells expressing NK-cell markers.

Sample: CD4+ T cells sorted from blood. The origin of the receptors is a woman under 30 in good health.

V and J are TRBV11-2 and TRBJ2-3; D may be TRBD2 (6 bases). The CDR3 runs 20 residues. Germline lookup yields CDR1 SGHAT and CDR2 FQNNGV. V was cut by 3 bases and J by 0 bases, with 25 bases left in between. CDR3 in amino acids: CASSFLPLAASATSTDTQYF. The CDR3 DNA reads as TGTGCCAGCAGCTTCCTCCCCCTGGCTGCTAGCGCCACTAGCACAGATACGCAGTATTTT.

The J gene is TRBJ1-3, the V gene TRBV12-3 or TRBV12-4; D ambiguous. The CDR3 runs to 16 residues. The V end was cut by 5 bases, the J end by 0 bases, with 14 bases between. CDR3 sequence reads: CASSPYSGSSGNTIYF. For the CDR3, the DNA is TGTGCCAGCAGTCCCTACAGCGGATCCTCTGGAAACACCATATATTTT.

The rearrangement links TRBV2 to TRBJ1-5; no definite D call. The CDR3 covers 13 residues. The V end lost 3 bases, the J end lost 5 bases, and 8 bases lay between the germline ends. Germline CDR1 is SNHLY and CDR2 is FYNNEI. CDR3 coding DNA: TGTGCCAGCAGTGAGGAGGTAGATCAGCCCCAGCATTTT. Residues: CASSEEVDQPQHF.

The CDR3 loop is CSAPVAGVDTQYF. The CDR3 DNA is TGCAGTGCTCCCGTAGCGGGGGTGGATACGCAGTATTTT. V usage is TRBV20-1 and J usage is TRBJ2-3, with 9 bases lining up with TRBD2. Germline V gene data show CDR1 as DFQATT and CDR2 as SNEGSKA (reference sequence). This CDR3 spans 13 amino acids. With V trimmed by 5 bases and J by 6 bases, 6 bases remained unmatched.

This clonotype was picked up a small number of times. The chain recombines TRBV12-3 or TRBV12-4 with TRBJ1-2, with unresolved D. Trimming took 7 bases from V and 4 from J, leaving 10 bases between them. The CDR3 is 12 amino acids. The chain's CDR3 is CASTTPGYGYTF. Here the CDR3 DNA reads TGTGCCAGCACCACACCGGGCTATGGCTACACCTTC.

The J gene is TRBJ2-3, the V gene TRBV11-1; the match to TRBD2 covers 9 bases. With 3 bases clipped from V and 2 bases from J, the junction kept 15 bases outside the gene matches. From germline, CDR1 is SGHAT and CDR2 FQDESV (reference sequence). The CDR3 has 19 residues. The CDR3 is CASSFATTLAGLYTDTQYF. CDR3 nucleotides: TGTGCCAGCAGCTTCGCAACGACTCTAGCGGGACTATACACAGATACGCAGTATTTT.

V gene TRBV20-1 combines with J gene TRBJ2-3, with TRBD2 as a possible D gene (5 bases). Germline CDR1 is DFQATT and CDR2 is SNEGSKA (reference sequence). The CDR3 is made up of 12 amino acids. The CDR3, as DNA: TGCAGCGAACTAGGACCCACAGATACGCAGTATTTT. Residues: CSELGPTDTQYF.

This chain connects TRBV18 to TRBJ2-7; 14 bases map to TRBD2. V shed 3 bases, J shed 6 bases, and the junction held 7 bases outside the gene matches. The germline gives CDR1 KGHSH, CDR2 LQKENI. The length of the CDR3 is 16 residues. The CDR3 loop is CASSPGTSGRGREQYF. The CDR3 bases are TGTGCCAGCTCACCGGGGACTAGCGGGAGAGGTCGCGAGCAGTACTTC. The full variable domain, its missing parts supplied by reference TRBV18 and TRBJ2-7, is NAGVMQNPRHLVRRRGQEARLRCSPMKGHSHVYWYRQLPEEGLKFMVYLQKENIIDESGMPKERFSAEFPKEGPSILRIQQVVRGDSAAYFCASSPGTSGRGREQYFGPGTRLTVT.

The CDR3 loop is CASSQALERSTDTQYF. In DNA, the CDR3 is TGTGCCAGCAGCCAGGCATTAGAGCGGAGCACAGATACGCAGTATTTT. The chain has TRBV14 and TRBJ2-3, with a tentative D call TRBD2 (5 bases). Germline V CDR1 and CDR2: SGHDN, FVKESK. This CDR3 comprises 16 residues. The V and J ends lost 3 bases and 0 bases respectively, with 13 bases between them.

This chain uses TRBV9 with TRBJ2-2; D tentatively reads TRBD1 or TRBD2 (5 bases each). CDR1 is SGDLS and CDR2 is YYNGEE in the germline V gene. The CDR3 is 16 residues long. The V gene lost 0 bases and the J gene lost 6 bases, with 15 bases spanning the gap. The CDR3 nucleotides read TGTGCCAGCAGCGTAGGTCCAGGGACGATCGCCGGGGAGCTGTTTTTT. It is translated as CASSVGPGTIAGELFF. Variable domain in full (rest from reference TRBV9 and TRBJ2-2): DSGVTQTPKHLITATGQRVTLRCSPRSGDLSVYWYQQSLDQGLQFLIQYYNGEERAKGNILERFSAQQFPDLHSELNLSSLELGDSALYFCASSVGPGTIAGELFFGEGSRLTVL.

This clonotype was observed a handful of times. The rearrangement uses TRBV20-1 and TRBJ2-5; possibly TRBD2 for D (5 bases). This CDR3 spans 14 amino acids. The germline V and J ends were trimmed by 0 bases and 9 bases, with 17 bases remaining between them. Germline V gives CDR1 DFQATT, CDR2 SNEGSKA (reference sequence). CDR3 amino acids: CSAREGGRGKAQYF. The CDR3, as DNA: TGCAGTGCTAGAGAAGGCGGCCGGGGAAAGGCCCAGTACTTC.

This chain connects TRBV20-1 to TRBJ2-7, with TRBD2 matching over 13 bases. The CDR3 has 16 residues. CDR1 is DFQATT, CDR2 SNEGSKA, per germline (reference sequence). The junction had 11 bases not matched to a gene; V was cut back by 5 bases and J by 4 bases. The CDR3 DNA sequence: TGCAGTGCTCCTTCCGGGACTAGCGGGAAGAGGTACGAGCAGTACTTC. Its translation is CSAPSGTSGKRYEQYF.

This sequence joins TRBV12-3 or TRBV12-4 and TRBJ1-4, with 8 nucleotides matching TRBD1. The CDR3 covers 15 residues. V lost 5 bases to trimming and J lost 8 bases; unmatched junction nucleotides: 10. The DNA of the CDR3 is TGTGCCAGCAGTCCACGCAGGGGGCAGACGGAAAAACTGTTTTTT. Translating it yields CASSPRRGQTEKLFF.

Only a few counts were recorded for this clonotype. The chain uses TRBV5-6 and TRBJ2-7, with 11 bases fitting TRBD2. The CDR3 sequence is 14 residues long. Germline V gene lookup returns CDR1 SGHDT and CDR2 YYEEEE. J was trimmed by 3 bases and V by 7 bases; bases with no gene match: 6. The CDR3, as DNA: TGTGCCAGCCTACTAGCGGGAGTCGACTACGAGCAGTACTTC. This translates into CASLLAGVDYEQYF.

This clonotype was counted between two and nine times. The rearrangement uses TRBV5-1 and TRBJ2-5, with D unresolved. There are 13 residues in the CDR3. Germline assignment: CDR1 SGHRS and CDR2 YFSETQ. Trimming cost V 1 base and J 4 bases, with 8 bases left between them. Here the CDR3 reads CASSLQVGETQYF. DNA of the CDR3: TGCGCCAGCAGCTTGCAGGTTGGAGAGACCCAGTACTTC.

V gene TRBV12-3 or TRBV12-4 combines with J gene TRBJ1-1; no clear D. With 2 bases removed from V and 9 bases from J, the gap between germline ends came to 13 bases. This CDR3 is 13 amino acids long. The CDR3, as DNA: TGTGCCAGCAGTTTATGGGGAGTCAGTAAAGCTTTCTTT. It specifies CASSLWGVSKAFF.

The V gene is TRBV6-5, the J gene TRBJ2-7; 9 bases are a match to TRBD2. This CDR3 comprises 16 residues. CDR1 is MNHEY, CDR2 SVGAGI, per germline. Trimming cost V 0 bases and J 2 bases; bases outside gene matches: 5. CDR3 nucleotides: TGTGCCAGCAGTTACTCGACTAGCGGCTCCCCCTACGAGCAGTACTTC. As protein: CASSYSTSGSPYEQYF.

V is TRBV20-1 and J is TRBJ2-5; the match to TRBD2 covers 9 bases. This CDR3 spans 15 amino acids. V was pared by 0 bases and J by 4 bases, with 6 bases of the junction left unmatched. Germline V gene sequence: CDR1 DFQATT, CDR2 SNEGSKA (reference sequence). The CDR3 DNA reads as TGCAGTGCTAGAGATGCTAGCGGGGTGGGAGAGACCCAGTACTTC. This translates into CSARDASGVGETQYF.

V usage is TRBV3-1 and J usage is TRBJ1-5, with a possible D match to TRBD1 (6 bases). Germline V gene sequence: CDR1 LGHDT, CDR2 YNNKEL (reference sequence). CDR3 length equals 14 residues. V was clipped by 4 bases and J by 6 bases, with 13 bases between them. CDR3 nucleotides: TGTGCCAGCAGCCGGACAGTGGCAGGTCAGCCCCAGCATTTT. This codes for CASSRTVAGQPQHF.

The rearrangement links TRBV6-1 to TRBJ2-2; D unresolved. CDR1 MNHNS and CDR2 SASEGT come from the germline V gene. V lost 5 bases and J lost 0, with 4 bases in between. This CDR3 is 13 amino acids long. The CDR3 loop is CASSTTNTGELFF. The CDR3 DNA reads as TGTGCCAGCAGTACAACGAACACCGGGGAGCTGTTTTTT.

This chain uses TRBV11-2 with TRBJ2-7; 8 positions match TRBD1. The CDR3 is made up of 13 amino acids. V gave up 5 bases and J gave up 5 bases; unmatched junction bases: 5. In germline, CDR1 is SGHAT, CDR2 FQNNGV. The CDR3 reads CASSGRQGHEQYF. The CDR3 region has the DNA TGTGCCAGCAGCGGTCGACAGGGGCACGAGCAGTACTTC.

This clonotype was counted ten times or more. The chain is built from TRBV5-1 and TRBJ2-5; D gene ambiguous. With 2 bases removed from V and 2 bases from J, the gap between germline ends came to 7 bases. The CDR3 covers 13 residues. Germline V CDR1 and CDR2: SGHRS, YFSETQ. This CDR3 reads CASSFGVQETQYF. The CDR3 nucleotides read TGCGCCAGCAGCTTCGGAGTACAAGAGACCCAGTACTTC.